This T cell receptor beta chain comes out of a study of blood T cell repertoires in COVID-19. V shed 2 bases and J shed 7 bases, with 12 bases lying between them. The CDR3 runs to 15 residues. Germline V gives CDR1 LGHNA, CDR2 YNFKEQ. In assigning cohorts, the study relied on participant-reported clinical history. A COVID-19 case had been met by exposed participants during the 2 weeks before study entry. Original analysis: Amplifying reference gene primers gave estimates of nucleated cell counts. The data were produced by immunoSEQ multiplex PCR, yet TCRdb's version contains in-frame clones alone and is incomplete. V and J calls and clone size are given by that table; D and trimming were obtained from the DNA. The sample carries a few hundred thousand clones, 91% recorded once.

The sample taken for sequencing was PBMCs or T cells enriched from blood (not recorded which). The receptor was isolated from a woman between 40 and 55 years old who had been exposed to COVID-19. The rearrangement uses TRBV4-2 and TRBJ1-6; tentatively, D is TRBD1 (5 bases). CDR3 sequence: CASSQRQLANSPLHF. Written as DNA, the CDR3 is TGTGCCAGCAGCCAACGACAGTTAGCCAATTCACCCCTCCACTTT.